These T cell receptor beta chains were read from a single sample in a study of identical twins. From the 5' RACE reads, TCRdb called clonotypes with MiXCR, one entry per CDR3 protein. The sample lists 600,000 to 800,000 distinct CDR3 sequences, about 20% occurring once. The data also belong to a second study, concerning T cells expressing NK-cell markers.

Sequencing was carried out using PBMCs. The receptors were sampled from a woman younger than 35 in good health. The CDR3 runs from the conserved cysteine through the conserved F or W. The D gene is left open where the match is weak. Clone size, where shown, is once, few, many, or a class for clones that have expanded.

clone_size	j_call	v_call	cdr3_length	d_call	cdr3_nt	cdr3_aa
NA	TRBJ2-1	TRBV12-3/TRBV12-4	14	NA	TGTGCCAGCAGTTTAGCGAAAAACAGGAATGAGCAGTTCTTC	CASSLAKNRNEQFF
NA	TRBJ2-5	TRBV28	13	NA	TGTGCCAGCAGTTTGATGGGGGACGGGACCCAGTACTTC	CASSLMGDGTQYF
many	TRBJ2-7	TRBV29-1	15	TRBD1	TGCAGCGCCTCAGGGTGGGACAGCAGCTCCTACGAGCAGTACTTC	CSASGWDSSSYEQYF
NA	TRBJ1-5	TRBV5-1	17	NA	TGCGCCAGCAGCTTGGGCCTCAGGGATTCTGGCAATCAGCCCCAGCATTTT	CASSLGLRDSGNQPQHF
NA	TRBJ2-7	TRBV6-2/TRBV6-3	15	NA	TGTGCCAGCACCACCGATAGGCTCCTCAAGGGCGAGCAGTACTTC	CASTTDRLLKGEQYF
few	TRBJ2-6	TRBV7-8	17	TRBD1	TGTGCCAGCAGCCTGGGACAGGTTCTCTCTGGGGCCAACGTCCTGACTTTC	CASSLGQVLSGANVLTF
few	TRBJ2-5	TRBV6-5	15	TRBD2	TGTGCCAGCAGTTACGGTGCGGGGGTACGAGAGACCCAGTACTTC	CASSYGAGVRETQYF
NA	TRBJ1-1	TRBV20-1	13	NA	TGCAGTGCTAGAGAGCACGGCTTAGTTGAAGCTTTCTTT	CSAREHGLVEAFF
NA	TRBJ1-2	TRBV5-1	12	NA	TGCGCCAGCTCTAACAATGTCGAAGGCTACACCTTC	CASSNNVEGYTF
NA	TRBJ2-3	TRBV20-1	16	NA	TGCAGTGCTAGAGATCTTGCGGTAACTAGCACAGATACGCAGTATTTT	CSARDLAVTSTDTQYF
few	TRBJ2-4	TRBV3-1	19	TRBD1	TGTGCCAGCAGCCACAGACAGGGGGCGTCGGATCTAGCCAAAAACATTCAGTACTTC	CASSHRQGASDLAKNIQYF
many	TRBJ2-3	TRBV12-3/TRBV12-4	13	NA	TGTGCCAGCAGTTTTGAGAGCACAGATACGCAGTATTTT	CASSFESTDTQYF
NA	TRBJ2-7	TRBV29-1	13	NA	TGCAGCGTTGTCGTAGGGACCGCCTACGAGCAGTACTTC	CSVVVGTAYEQYF
few	TRBJ2-3	TRBV3-1	16	NA	TGTGCCAGCAGCCAAGAGGGGGATAGCGCCACAGATACGCAGTATTTT	CASSQEGDSATDTQYF
many	TRBJ2-1	TRBV12-3/TRBV12-4	14	NA	TGTGCCAGCTCAAGGGGGGTGTTCACCAATGAGCAGTTCTTC	CASSRGVFTNEQFF
NA	TRBJ2-2	TRBV10-3	13	NA	TGTGCCATCTCGGATAGACACACCGGGGAGCTGTTTTTT	CAISDRHTGELFF
NA	TRBJ2-1	TRBV20-1	14	TRBD2	TGCAGTGCTCTTCGAACTAGCGGACCCAATGAGCAGTTCTTC	CSALRTSGPNEQFF
few	TRBJ2-7	TRBV4-3	17	TRBD2	TGCGCCAGCAGCCAAGCGCTTTCGGGAGGGCAGTGGGACGAGCAGTACTTC	CASSQALSGGQWDEQYF
NA	TRBJ2-1	TRBV27	15	TRBD1	TGTGCCAGCAGACGACCGGGACAGGGACGAAATGAGCAGTTCTTC	CASRRPGQGRNEQFF
few	TRBJ1-1	TRBV6-5	16	TRBD1	TGTGCCAGCAGTTACTCCGGGACAGGGAGGAACACTGAAGCTTTCTTT	CASSYSGTGRNTEAFF
NA	TRBJ2-1	TRBV7-9	15	NA	TGTGCCAGTCGACTGCGGGCGAGCTCCTACAATGAGCAGTTCTTC	CASRLRASSYNEQFF
NA	TRBJ2-5	TRBV3-1	17	NA	TGTGCCAGCAGCCAAGATGATTACAGGCTAGAAGAGGAGACCCAGTACTTC	CASSQDDYRLEEETQYF
few	TRBJ1-2	TRBV20-1	13	NA	TGCAGTGCCATGGGACCGCTTCTATATGGCTACACCTTC	CSAMGPLLYGYTF
NA	TRBJ2-2	TRBV20-1	14	NA	TGCAGTGCTAGTAGGGGGTCCGTAACCGGGGAGCTGTTTTTT	CSASRGSVTGELFF
NA	TRBJ2-3	TRBV11-3	14	TRBD1	TGTGCCAGCAGCGCCGACAGGGATCAAGATACGCAGTATTTT	CASSADRDQDTQYF
few	TRBJ1-1	TRBV12-3/TRBV12-4	12	NA	TGTGCCACCAGAACGGAGGTCACTGAAGCTTTCTTT	CATRTEVTEAFF
few	TRBJ2-2	TRBV20-1	13	NA	TGCAGTGCCAGGGGACACGGAACCGGGGAGCTGTTTTTT	CSARGHGTGELFF
NA	TRBJ2-3	TRBV27	15	NA	TGTGCCAGCAGTTCAGCAACATTTACCGGGACTGAGTTGGATTTT	CASSSATFTGTELDF
many	TRBJ1-2	TRBV5-1	17	NA	TGCGCCAGCAGCGGAGCCGCGGGACCGACAGCTAACTATGGCTACACCTTC	CASSGAAGPTANYGYTF
many	TRBJ2-1	TRBV4-3	16	TRBD2	TGCGCCAGCAGCCAAGGGACTAGCGGGAGCTTGAGTGAGCAGTTCTTC	CASSQGTSGSLSEQFF
NA	TRBJ1-1	TRBV4-3	17	NA	TGCGCCAGCAGCCAAGGCAGGGGAAACAGGTGGAACACTGAAGCTTTCTTT	CASSQGRGNRWNTEAFF
few	TRBJ2-1	TRBV20-1	14	NA	TGCAGTGCTAGAGGGGTGGGGCTCCACAATGAGCAGTTCTTC	CSARGVGLHNEQFF